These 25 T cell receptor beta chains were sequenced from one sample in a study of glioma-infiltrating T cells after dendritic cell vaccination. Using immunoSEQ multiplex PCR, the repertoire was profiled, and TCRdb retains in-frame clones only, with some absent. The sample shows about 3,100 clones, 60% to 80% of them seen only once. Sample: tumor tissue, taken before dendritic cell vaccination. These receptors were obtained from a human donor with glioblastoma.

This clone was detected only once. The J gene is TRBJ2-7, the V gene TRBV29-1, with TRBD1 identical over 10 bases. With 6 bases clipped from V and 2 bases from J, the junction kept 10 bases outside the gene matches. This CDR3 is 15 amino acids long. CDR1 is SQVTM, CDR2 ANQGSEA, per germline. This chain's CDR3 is CSVSDTGTGAYEQYF. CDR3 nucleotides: TGCAGCGTGAGCGATACCGGGACAGGGGCCTACGAGCAGTACTTC.

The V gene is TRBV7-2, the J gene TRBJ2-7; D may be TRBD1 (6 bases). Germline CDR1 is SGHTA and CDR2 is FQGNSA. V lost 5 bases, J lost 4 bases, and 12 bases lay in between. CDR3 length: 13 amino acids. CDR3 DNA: TGTGCCAGCAGCGAGACAGGCCGTTACGAGCAGTACTTC. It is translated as CASSETGRYEQYF.

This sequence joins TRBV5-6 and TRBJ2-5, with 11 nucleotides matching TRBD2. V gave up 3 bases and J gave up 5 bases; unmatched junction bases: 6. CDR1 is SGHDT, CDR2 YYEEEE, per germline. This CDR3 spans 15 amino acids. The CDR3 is CASSSRLAGRETQYF. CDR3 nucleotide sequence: TGTGCCAGCAGCTCTCGACTAGCGGGGAGGGAGACCCAGTACTTC.

The CDR3 loop is CASSPSGGAGETQYF. The CDR3 coding sequence is TGCGCCAGCAGCCCTAGCGGGGGGGCCGGAGAGACCCAGTACTTC. The chain couples TRBV5-1 to TRBJ2-5; 12 positions match TRBD2. With 4 bases clipped from V and 4 bases from J, the junction kept 5 bases outside the gene matches. The length of the CDR3 is 15 residues. Germline V lookup: CDR1 SGHRS, CDR2 YFSETQ.

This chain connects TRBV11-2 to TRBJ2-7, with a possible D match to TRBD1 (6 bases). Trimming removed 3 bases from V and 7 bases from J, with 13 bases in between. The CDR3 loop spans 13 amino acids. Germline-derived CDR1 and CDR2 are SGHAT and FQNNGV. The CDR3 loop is CASSLDSFGEQYF. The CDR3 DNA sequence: TGTGCCAGCAGCTTGGACAGCTTTGGGGAGCAGTACTTC.

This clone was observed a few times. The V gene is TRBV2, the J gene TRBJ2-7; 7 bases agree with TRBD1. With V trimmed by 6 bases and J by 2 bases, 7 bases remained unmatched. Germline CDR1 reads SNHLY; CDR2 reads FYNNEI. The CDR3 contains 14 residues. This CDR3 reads CASRTTGIAYEQYF. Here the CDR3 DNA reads TGTGCCAGCAGGACGACAGGGATTGCCTACGAGCAGTACTTC. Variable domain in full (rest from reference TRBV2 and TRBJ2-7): EPEVTQTPSHQVTQMGQEVILRCVPISNHLYFYWYRQILGQKVEFLVSFYNNEISEKSEIFDDQFSVERPDGSNFTLKIRSTKLEDSAMYFCASRTTGIAYEQYFGPGTRLTVT.

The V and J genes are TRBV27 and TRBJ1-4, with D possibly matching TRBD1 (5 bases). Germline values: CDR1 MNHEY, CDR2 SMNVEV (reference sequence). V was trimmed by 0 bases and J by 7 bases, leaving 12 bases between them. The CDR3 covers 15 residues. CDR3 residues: CASSLSAGWGEKLFF. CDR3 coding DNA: TGTGCCAGCAGTTTATCGGCAGGGTGGGGTGAAAAACTGTTTTTT.

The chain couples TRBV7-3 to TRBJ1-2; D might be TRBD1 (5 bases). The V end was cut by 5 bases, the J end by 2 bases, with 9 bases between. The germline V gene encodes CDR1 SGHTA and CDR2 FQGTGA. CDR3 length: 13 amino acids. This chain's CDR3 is CASSPDSNYGYTF. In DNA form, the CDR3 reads TGTGCCAGCAGCCCAGACAGCAACTATGGCTACACCTTC.

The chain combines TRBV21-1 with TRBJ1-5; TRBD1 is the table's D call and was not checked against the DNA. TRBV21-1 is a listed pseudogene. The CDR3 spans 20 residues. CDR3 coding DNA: TGTGCCAGCAGCAAAGCCCGACCCCCTTGGCGACAGGTAGAGAATCAGCCCCAGCATTTT. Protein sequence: CASSKARPPWRQVENQPQHF.

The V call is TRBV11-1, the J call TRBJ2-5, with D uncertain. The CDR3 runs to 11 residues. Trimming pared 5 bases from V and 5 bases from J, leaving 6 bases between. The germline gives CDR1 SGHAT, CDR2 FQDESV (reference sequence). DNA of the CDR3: TGTGCCAGCAGCCCCCGGGAGACCCAGTACTTC. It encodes CASSPRETQYF.

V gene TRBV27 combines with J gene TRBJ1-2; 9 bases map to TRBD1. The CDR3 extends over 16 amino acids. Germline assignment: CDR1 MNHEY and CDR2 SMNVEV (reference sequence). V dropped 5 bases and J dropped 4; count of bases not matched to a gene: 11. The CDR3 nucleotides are TGTGCCAGCAGTGATTCGACAGGGGGGCATATCTATGGCTACACCTTC. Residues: CASSDSTGGHIYGYTF.

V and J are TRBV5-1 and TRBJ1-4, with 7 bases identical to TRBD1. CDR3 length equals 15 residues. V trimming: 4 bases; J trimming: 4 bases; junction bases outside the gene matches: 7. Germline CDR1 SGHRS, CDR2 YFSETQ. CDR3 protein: CASSPLQGINEKLFF. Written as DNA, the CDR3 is TGCGCCAGCAGCCCGTTACAGGGGATTAATGAAAAACTGTTTTTT. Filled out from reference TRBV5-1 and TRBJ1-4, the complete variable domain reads KAGVTQTPRYLIKTRGQQVTLSCSPISGHRSVSWYQQTPGQGLQFLFEYFSETQRNKGNFPGRFSGRQFSNSRSEMNVSTLELGDSALYLCASSPLQGINEKLFFGSGTQLSVL.

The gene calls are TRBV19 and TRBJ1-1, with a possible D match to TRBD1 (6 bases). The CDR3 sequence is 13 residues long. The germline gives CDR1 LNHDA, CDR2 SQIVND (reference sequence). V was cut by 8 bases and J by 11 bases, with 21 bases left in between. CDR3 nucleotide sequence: TGTGCCAGTGCTCGTGGACAGTTCGGGTGGGCTTTCTTT. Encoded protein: CASARGQFGWAFF. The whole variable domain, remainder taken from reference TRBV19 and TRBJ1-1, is DGGITQSPKYLFRKEGQNVTLSCEQNLNHDAMYWYRQDPGQGLRLIYYSQIVNDFQKGDIAEGYSVSREKKESFPLTVTSAQKNPTAFYLCASARGQFGWAFFGQGTRLTVV.

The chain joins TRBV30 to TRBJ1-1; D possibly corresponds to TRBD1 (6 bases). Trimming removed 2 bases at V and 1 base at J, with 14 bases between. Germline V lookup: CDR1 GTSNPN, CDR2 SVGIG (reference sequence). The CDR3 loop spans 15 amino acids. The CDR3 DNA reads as TGTGCCTGGAGTTTCCTCCGGGACACGAACACTGAAGCTTTCTTT. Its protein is CAWSFLRDTNTEAFF.

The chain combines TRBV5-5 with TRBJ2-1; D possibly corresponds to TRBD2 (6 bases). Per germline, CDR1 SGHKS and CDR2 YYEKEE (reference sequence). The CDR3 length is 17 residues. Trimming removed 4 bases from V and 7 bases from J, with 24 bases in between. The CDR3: CASSPGDRLNRGNEQFF. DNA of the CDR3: TGTGCCAGCAGCCCGGGGGATAGGCTTAATCGGGGGAATGAGCAGTTCTTC. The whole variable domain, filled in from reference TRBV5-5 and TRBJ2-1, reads DAGVTQSPTHLIKTRGQQVTLRCSPISGHKSVSWYQQVLGQGPQFIFQYYEKEERGRGNFPDRFSARQFPNYSSELNVNALLLGDSALYLCASSPGDRLNRGNEQFFGPGTRLTVL.

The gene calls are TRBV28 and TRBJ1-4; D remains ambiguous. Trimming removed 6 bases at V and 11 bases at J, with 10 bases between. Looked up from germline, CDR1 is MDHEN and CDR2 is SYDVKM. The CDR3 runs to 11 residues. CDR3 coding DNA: TGTGCCAGCAGGGGCGACGACAAACTGTTTTTT. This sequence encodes CASRGDDKLFF.

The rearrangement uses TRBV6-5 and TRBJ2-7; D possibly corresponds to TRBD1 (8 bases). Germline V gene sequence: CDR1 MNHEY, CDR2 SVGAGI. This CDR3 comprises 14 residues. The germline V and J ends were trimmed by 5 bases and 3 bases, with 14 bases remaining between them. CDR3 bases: TGTGCCAGCAGTCCAGCGGGACAGGTCTACGAGCAGTACTTC. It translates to CASSPAGQVYEQYF.

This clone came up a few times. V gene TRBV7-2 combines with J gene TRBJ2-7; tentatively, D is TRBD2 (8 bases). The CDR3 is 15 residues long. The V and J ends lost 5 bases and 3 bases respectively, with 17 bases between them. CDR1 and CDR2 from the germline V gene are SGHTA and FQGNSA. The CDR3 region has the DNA TGTGCCAGCAGCCCAGGGGGGGCGGGGGGCTACGAGCAGTACTTC. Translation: CASSPGGAGGYEQYF. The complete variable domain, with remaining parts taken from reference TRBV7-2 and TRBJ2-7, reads GAGVSQSPSNKVTEKGKDVELRCDPISGHTALYWYRQSLGQGLEFLIYFQGNSAPDKSGLPSDRFSAERTGGSVSTLTIQRTQQEDSAVYLCASSPGGAGGYEQYFGPGTRLTVT.

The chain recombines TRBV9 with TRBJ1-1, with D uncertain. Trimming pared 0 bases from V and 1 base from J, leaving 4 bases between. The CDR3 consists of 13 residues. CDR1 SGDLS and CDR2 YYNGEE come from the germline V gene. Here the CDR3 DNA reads TGTGCCAGCAGCGTAGGTCGGAACACTGAAGCTTTCTTT. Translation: CASSVGRNTEAFF.

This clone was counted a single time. The CDR3 is CASSHRTGGEYEQYF. The CDR3 DNA follows: TGTGCCAGCAGCCACCGGACAGGGGGCGAGTACGAGCAGTACTTC. The V and J genes are TRBV14 and TRBJ2-5, with 11 bases aligning to TRBD1. The J call is uncertain, as TRBJ2-7 better fits the DNA end. CDR3 length equals 15 residues. From germline, CDR1 is SGHDN and CDR2 FVKESK.

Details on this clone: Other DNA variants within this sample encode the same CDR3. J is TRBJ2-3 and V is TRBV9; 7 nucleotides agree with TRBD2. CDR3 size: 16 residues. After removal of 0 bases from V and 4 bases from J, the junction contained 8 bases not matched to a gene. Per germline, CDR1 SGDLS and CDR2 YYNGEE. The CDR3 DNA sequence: TGTGCCAGCAGCGTAGATAACGGGGGGTCGGCAGATACGCAGTATTTT. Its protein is CASSVDNGGSADTQYF.

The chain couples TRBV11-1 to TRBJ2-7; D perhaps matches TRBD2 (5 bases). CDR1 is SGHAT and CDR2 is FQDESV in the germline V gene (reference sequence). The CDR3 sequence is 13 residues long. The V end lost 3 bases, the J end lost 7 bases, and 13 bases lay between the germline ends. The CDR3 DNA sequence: TGTGCCAGCAGCTTCGGGCTACGGGGAGAGCAGTACTTC. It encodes CASSFGLRGEQYF.

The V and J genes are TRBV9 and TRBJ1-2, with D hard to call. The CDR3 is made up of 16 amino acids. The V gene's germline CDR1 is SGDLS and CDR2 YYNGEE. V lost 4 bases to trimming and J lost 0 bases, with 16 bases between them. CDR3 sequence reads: CASSPYRENSNYGYTF. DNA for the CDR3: TGTGCCAGCAGCCCCTATCGGGAGAATTCTAACTATGGCTACACCTTC.

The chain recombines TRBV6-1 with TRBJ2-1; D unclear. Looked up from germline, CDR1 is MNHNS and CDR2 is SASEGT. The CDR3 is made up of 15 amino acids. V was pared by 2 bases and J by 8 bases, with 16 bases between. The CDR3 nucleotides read TGTGCCAGCAGTGAATCCATATCGCGGAATCATGAGCAGTTCTTC. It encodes CASSESISRNHEQFF.

In DNA, the CDR3 is TGTGCCAGCAGCTTGGAGCAGGGGCTGGGGGGCTACACCTTC. Protein: CASSLEQGLGGYTF. The chain recombines TRBV7-9 with TRBJ1-2; perhaps TRBD1 as D (6 bases). V was trimmed by 3 bases and J by 8 bases, leaving 16 bases between them. The germline CDR1 and CDR2 sequences are SEHNR and FQNEAQ (reference sequence). The CDR3 spans 14 residues.